This T cell receptor beta chain was retrieved from a study of Ad26.COV2.S vaccination and SARS-CoV-2 variants. About the research overall: Intramuscularly, Ad26.COV2.S was given either once or twice, 56 days apart. Study-level points and caveats: Vaccine recipients surpassed placebo recipients in spike-specific TCR breadth. Placebo and vaccine recipients had non-spike TCR breadth that was similar.

Documented treatment: 15 to 20 received Ad26.COV2.S at low or high dose, single or two shots; five or six received placebo; per-sample allocation not given. Samples analyzed were those drawn on day 63 after the first vaccine or placebo injection. The CDR3 runs to 14 residues. Germline V gene data show CDR1 as LGHNA and CDR2 as YSLEER. V lost 4 bases to trimming and J lost 2 bases; unmatched junction nucleotides: 1. Assay used: immunoSEQ multiplex PCR; TCRdb lists only in-frame clones, some missing. Altogether around 250,000 clones are present, 87% being singletons, with the ten largest covering 2.9%. A word on this clone: The antigen is unknown.

The rearrangement joins TRBV4-3 to TRBJ2-7, with 11 nucleotides matching TRBD1. The clonotype was recovered from a person between 18 and 59 years old who received the Ad26.COV2.S COVID-19 vaccine or a placebo. This material consisted of peripheral blood, taken in a trial of Ad26.COV2.S vaccine versus placebo. Here the CDR3 DNA reads TGCGCCAGCAGCCGGGACAGGGGGGCCTACGAGCAGTACTTC. Protein sequence: CASSRDRGAYEQYF.